This T cell receptor beta chain was identified in a study of blood T cell repertoires in COVID-19. The CDR3 totals 16 residues. Germline CDR1 and CDR2: LGHDT and YNNKEL (reference sequence). The ends lost 3 bases at V and 8 bases at J; junction bases unmatched: 11. Some clones are missing from TCRdb's copy, which holds only in-frame ones; the method was immunoSEQ multiplex PCR. The top ten hold 4% to 5% of the sample, which has tens of thousands of clones, about 90% seen once. Sequencing used peripheral blood. The chain couples TRBV3-1 (or the pseudogene TRBV3-2) to TRBJ2-1, with TRBD2 matching 9 bases. This TCR was sampled from a human donor in a cohort sampled during active COVID-19. This CDR3 is CASSHRGASGNYEQFF. The DNA of the CDR3 is TGTGCCAGCAGCCACCGAGGGGCTAGCGGGAATTATGAGCAGTTCTTC.